This T cell receptor (beta chain) was identified in a study of cytomegalovirus exposure and HLA in healthy donors. The PCR employed 60 Vbeta primers together with 13 Jbeta primers. The repertoire was sequenced with immunoSEQ multiplex PCR; TCRdb's copy has only in-frame clones and lacks some. The sample lists approximately 190,000 clones, 75% to 85% seen once, with roughly 2% in the top ten. The CDR3 is 16 amino acids. Germline V CDR1 and CDR2: MGHRA, YSYEKL. Trimming removed 1 base at V and 10 bases at J, with 20 bases between. V gene TRBV4-1 combines with J gene TRBJ2-1; a weak D match, TRBD2 (6 bases). The sequenced sample was PBMCs. This receptor was obtained from a young woman in good health and CMV-seropositive. The CDR3 DNA is TGCGCCAGCAGCCAAGTCGGAGGGCAGGGAGAGAACGAGCAGTTCTTC. Protein sequence: CASSQVGGQGENEQFF.